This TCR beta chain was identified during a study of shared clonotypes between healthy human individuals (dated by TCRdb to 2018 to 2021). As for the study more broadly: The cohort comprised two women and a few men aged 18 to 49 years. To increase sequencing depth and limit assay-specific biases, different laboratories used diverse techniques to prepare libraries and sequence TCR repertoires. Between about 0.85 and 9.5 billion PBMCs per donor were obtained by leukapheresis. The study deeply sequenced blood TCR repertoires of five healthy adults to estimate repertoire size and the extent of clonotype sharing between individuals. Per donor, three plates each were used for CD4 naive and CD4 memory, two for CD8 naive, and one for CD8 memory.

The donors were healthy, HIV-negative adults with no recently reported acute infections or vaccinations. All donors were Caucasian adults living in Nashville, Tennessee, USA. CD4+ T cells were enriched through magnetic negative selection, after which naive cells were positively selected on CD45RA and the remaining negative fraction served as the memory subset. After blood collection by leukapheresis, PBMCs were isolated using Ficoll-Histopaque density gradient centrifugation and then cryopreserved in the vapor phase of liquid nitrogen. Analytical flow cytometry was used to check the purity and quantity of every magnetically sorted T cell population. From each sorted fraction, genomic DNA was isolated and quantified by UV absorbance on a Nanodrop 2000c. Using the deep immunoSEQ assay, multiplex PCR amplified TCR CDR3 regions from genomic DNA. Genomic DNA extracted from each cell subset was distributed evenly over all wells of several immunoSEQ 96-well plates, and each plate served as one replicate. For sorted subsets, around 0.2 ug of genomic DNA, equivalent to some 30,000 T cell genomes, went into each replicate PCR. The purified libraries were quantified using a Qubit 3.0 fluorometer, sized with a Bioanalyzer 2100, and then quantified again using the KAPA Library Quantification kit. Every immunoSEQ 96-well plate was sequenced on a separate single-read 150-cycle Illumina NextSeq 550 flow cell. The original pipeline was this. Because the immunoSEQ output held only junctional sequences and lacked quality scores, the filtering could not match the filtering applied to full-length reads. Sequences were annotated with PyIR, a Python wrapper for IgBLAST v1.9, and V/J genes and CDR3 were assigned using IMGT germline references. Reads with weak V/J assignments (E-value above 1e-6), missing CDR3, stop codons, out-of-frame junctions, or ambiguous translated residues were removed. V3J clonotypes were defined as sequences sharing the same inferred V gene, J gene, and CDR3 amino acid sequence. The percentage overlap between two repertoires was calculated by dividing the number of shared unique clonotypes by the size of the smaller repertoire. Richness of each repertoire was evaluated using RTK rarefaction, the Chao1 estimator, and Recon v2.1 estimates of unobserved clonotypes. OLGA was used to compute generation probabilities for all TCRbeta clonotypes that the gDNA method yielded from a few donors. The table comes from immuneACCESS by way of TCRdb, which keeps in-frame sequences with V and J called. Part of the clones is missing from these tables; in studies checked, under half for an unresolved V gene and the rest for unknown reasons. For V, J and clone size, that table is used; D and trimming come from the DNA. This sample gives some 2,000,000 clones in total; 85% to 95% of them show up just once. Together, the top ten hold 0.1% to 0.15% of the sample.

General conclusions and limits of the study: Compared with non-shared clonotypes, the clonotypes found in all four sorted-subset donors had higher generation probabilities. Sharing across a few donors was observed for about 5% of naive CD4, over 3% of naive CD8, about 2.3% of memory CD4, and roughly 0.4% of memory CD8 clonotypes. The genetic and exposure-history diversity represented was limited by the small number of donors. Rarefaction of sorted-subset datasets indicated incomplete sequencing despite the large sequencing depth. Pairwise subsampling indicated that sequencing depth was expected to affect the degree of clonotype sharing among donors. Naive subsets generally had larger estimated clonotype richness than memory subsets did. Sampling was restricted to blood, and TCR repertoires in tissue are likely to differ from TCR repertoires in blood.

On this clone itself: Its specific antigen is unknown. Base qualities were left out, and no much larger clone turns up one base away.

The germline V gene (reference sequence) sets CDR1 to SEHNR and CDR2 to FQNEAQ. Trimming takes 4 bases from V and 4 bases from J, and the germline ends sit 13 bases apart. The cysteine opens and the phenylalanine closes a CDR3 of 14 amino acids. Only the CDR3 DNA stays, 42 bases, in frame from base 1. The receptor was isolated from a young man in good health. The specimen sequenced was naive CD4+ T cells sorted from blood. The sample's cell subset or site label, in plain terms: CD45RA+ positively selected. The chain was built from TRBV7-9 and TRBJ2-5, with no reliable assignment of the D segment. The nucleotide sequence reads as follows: TGTGCCAGCAGCTCCTTCTCCGGCGCAGAGACCCAGTACTTC. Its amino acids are CASSSFSGAETQYF.